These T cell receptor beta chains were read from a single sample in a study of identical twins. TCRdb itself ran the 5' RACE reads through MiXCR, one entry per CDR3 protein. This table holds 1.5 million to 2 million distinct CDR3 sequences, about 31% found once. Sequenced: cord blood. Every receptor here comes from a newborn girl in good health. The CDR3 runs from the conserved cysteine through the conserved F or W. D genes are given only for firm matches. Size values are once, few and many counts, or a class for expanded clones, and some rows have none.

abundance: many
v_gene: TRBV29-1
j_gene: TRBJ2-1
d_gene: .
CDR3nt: TGCAGCGTTGTAGCAGGAGGGTCCTACAATGAGCAGTTCTTC
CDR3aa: CSVVAGGSYNEQFF

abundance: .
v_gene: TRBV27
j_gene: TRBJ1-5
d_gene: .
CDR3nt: TGTGCCAGCAGTTTGCAGGGGTTCGGAAGCAATCAGCCCCAGCATTTT
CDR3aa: CASSLQGFGSNQPQHF

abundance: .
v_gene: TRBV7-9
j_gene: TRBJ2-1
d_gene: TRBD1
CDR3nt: TGTGCCAGCAGTCCGCGCACAGGGGTCCAATACAATGAGCAGTTCTTC
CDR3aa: CASSPRTGVQYNEQFF

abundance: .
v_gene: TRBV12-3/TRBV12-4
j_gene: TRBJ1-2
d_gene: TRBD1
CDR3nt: TGTGCCAGCACCGTCGGGACAGTCAATGGCTACACCTTC
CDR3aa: CASTVGTVNGYTF

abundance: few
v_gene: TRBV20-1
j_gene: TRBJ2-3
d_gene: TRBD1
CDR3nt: TGCAGTGAGGACAGGGCCGCAGATACGCAGTATTTT
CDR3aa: CSEDRAADTQYF

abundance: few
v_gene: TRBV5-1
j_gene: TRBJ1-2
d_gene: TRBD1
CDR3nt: TGCGCCAGCAGCGTCGGGACAGGGGGCCGCTATGGCTACACCTTC
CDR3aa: CASSVGTGGRYGYTF

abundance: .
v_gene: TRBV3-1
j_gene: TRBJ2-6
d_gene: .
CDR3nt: TGTGCCAGCAGCCATGGGGACCATAGGACTGGGGCCAACGTCCTGACTTTC
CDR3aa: CASSHGDHRTGANVLTF

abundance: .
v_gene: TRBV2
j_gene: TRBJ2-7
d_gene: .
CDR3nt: TGTGCCAGCAGTGAATCGGGGGCGTACAATGAGCAGTACTTC
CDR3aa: CASSESGAYNEQYF

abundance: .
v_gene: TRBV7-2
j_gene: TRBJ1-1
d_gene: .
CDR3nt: TGTGCCAGCAGCTCGCACATGCGCCCCATGAACACTGAAGCTTTCTTT
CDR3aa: CASSSHMRPMNTEAFF

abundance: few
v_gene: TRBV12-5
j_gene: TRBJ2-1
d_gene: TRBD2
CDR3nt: TGTGCTAGTGGTTTCCGGCTCCCCGGGGGAGCGGGGAACCACAATGAGCAGTTCTTC
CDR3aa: CASGFRLPGGAGNHNEQFF

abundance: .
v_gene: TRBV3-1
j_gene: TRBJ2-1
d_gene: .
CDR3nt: TGTGCCAGCAGCCGAGATAGGGCCATTGGATTGTTCTTC
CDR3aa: CASSRDRAIGLFF

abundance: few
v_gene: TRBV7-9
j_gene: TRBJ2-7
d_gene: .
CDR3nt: TGTGCCAGCAGCCAATATGCCTTGGACGAGCAGTACTTC
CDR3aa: CASSQYALDEQYF

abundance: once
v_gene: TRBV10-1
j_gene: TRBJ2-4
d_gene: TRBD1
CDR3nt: TGCGCCAGCAGTTCCAGGGGGCTCAACGATCAGTACTTC
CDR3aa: CASSSRGLNDQYF

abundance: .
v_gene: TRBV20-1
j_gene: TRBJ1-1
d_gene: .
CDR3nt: TGCAGTGCTAGAGCCTGGGGGGGCTGGAAGAACACTGAAGCTTTCTTT
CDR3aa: CSARAWGGWKNTEAFF

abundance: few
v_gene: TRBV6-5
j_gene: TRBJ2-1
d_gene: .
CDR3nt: TGTGCCAGCAGTTACCCGGGTATTGGGCAGTTCTTC
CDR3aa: CASSYPGIGQFF

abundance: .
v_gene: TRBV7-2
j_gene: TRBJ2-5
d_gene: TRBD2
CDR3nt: TGTGCCAGCAGCCATATGGGTCCAGCGGGGGGCAGAATTCAAGAGACCCAGTACTTC
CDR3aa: CASSHMGPAGGRIQETQYF

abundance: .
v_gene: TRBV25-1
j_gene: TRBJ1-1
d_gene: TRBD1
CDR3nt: TGTGCCAGCAGTCCTTCGGCCGACAGGGGGCCCACTGAAGCTTTCTTT
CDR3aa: CASSPSADRGPTEAFF

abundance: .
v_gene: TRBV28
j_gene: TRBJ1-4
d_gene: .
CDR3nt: TGTGCCAGCAGCTCCACAGGGAGGGATGAAAGACTGTTTTTT
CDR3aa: CASSSTGRDERLFF

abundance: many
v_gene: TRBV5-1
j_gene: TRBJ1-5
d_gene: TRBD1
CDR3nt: TGTGCCAGCAGCTTAGCCGGGACAGGCAATCAGCCCCAGCATTTT
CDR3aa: CASSLAGTGNQPQHF

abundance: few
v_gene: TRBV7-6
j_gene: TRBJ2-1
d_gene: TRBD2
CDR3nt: TGTGCCAGCAGCTTAGTCCTAGCGGGAGGGCCCGCTCTGGGAAATGAGCAGTTCTTC
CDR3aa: CASSLVLAGGPALGNEQFF

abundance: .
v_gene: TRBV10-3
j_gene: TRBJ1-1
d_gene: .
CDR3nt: TGTGCCATCAGTGGCTATGGGGATTTAGGCCCTGAAGCTTTCTTT
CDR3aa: CAISGYGDLGPEAFF

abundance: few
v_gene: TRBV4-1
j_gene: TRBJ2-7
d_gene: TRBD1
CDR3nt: TGCGCCAGCAGCCAAACGACAGGGAAGAGCTCCTACGAGCAGTACTTC
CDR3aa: CASSQTTGKSSYEQYF

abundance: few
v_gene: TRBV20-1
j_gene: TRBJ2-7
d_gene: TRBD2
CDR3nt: TGCAGTGCTAGAGGCGGGAGGGCCCTAGACGAGCAGTACTTC
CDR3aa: CSARGGRALDEQYF

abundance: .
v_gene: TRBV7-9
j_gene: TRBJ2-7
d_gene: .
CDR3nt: TGTGCCAGCAGCTTAGCGGTTCCGGGCTCCGAGCAGTACTTC
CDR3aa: CASSLAVPGSEQYF

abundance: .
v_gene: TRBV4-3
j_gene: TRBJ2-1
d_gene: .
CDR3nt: TGCGCCAGCAGCCAAGTATTTAGGGGTGACGATGAGCAGTTCTTC
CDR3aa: CASSQVFRGDDEQFF

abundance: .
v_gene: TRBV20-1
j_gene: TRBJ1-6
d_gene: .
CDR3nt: TGCAGTGCTAGAGTGTGGAGGCTGAGCTCCTATAATTCACCCCTCCACTTT
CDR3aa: CSARVWRLSSYNSPLHF

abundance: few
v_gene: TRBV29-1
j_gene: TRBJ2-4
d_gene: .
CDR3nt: TGCAGCGCCAGGGGCGGAGAACTAGCCAAAAACATTCAGTACTTC
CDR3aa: CSARGGELAKNIQYF

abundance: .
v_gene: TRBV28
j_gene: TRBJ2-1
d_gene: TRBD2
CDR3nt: TGTGCCAGCAGATCACTAGCACCTAGCGGGAGCCATGAGCAGTTCTTC
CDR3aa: CASRSLAPSGSHEQFF

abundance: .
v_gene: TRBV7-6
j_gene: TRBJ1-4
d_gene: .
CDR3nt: TGTGCCAGCAGCTTAACTAATGAACAACTGTTTTTT
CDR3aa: CASSLTNEQLFF